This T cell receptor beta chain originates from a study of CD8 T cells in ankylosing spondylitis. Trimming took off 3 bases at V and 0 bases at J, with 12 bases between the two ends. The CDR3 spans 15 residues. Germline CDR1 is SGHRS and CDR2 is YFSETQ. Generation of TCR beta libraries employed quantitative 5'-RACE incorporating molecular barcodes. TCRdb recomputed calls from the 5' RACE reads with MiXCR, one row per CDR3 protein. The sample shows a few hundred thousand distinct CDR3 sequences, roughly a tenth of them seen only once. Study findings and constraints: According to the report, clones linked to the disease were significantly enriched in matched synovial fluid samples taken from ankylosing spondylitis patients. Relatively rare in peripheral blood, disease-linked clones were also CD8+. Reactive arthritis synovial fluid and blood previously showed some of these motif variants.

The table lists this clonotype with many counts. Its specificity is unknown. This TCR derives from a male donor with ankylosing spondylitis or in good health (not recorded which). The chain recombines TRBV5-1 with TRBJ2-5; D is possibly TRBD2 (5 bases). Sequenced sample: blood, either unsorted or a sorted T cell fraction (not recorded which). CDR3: CASSSRGQYQETQYF. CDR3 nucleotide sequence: TGCGCCAGCAGCTCTCGGGGTCAGTACCAAGAGACCCAGTACTTC.